These T cell receptor beta chains were read from a single sample in a study of human T cells and chemical hapten exposure. TCRdb analysed the RACE reads with MiXCR anew, one entry per CDR3 protein. The data show under 450,000 distinct CDR3 sequences, with about 6% seen just once and around 5.6% held by the top ten. The source was whole blood, collected in connection with sensitization to the hapten diphenylcyclopropenone (DPC). The origin of the receptors is a woman younger than 35 with alopecia areata. Some clones in this sample may be carry-over from other donors' samples. Both conserved end residues are part of each CDR3. D genes are given only for firm matches. Clone size is shown for a subset of rows, as once, few, many or a class of expanded clone.

d_call j_call v_call clone_size cdr3_nt cdr3_aa
TRBD2 TRBJ2-4 TRBV4-1 few TGCGCCAGCAGCCAAGGACTAGCGGGGGGGATAGCCAAAAACATTCAGTACTTC CASSQGLAGGIAKNIQYF
. TRBJ2-7 TRBV3-1 few TGTGCCAGCAGCCAAGAGCAGGGAACCGAGCAGTACTTC CASSQEQGTEQYF
TRBD1 TRBJ1-4 TRBV29-1 many TGCAGCGCACAGGGGAGCACCGAAAAACTGTTTTTT CSAQGSTEKLFF
. TRBJ2-1 TRBV7-2 many TGTGCCAGCAGCTTAGGGCGCCGCCCCAATGAGCAGTTCTTC CASSLGRRPNEQFF
. TRBJ1-1 TRBV6-2/TRBV6-3 many TGTGCCAGCAGTTCCGACCTTCCACCCGGACATCCGACGAGATTCACTGAAGCTTTCTTT CASSSDLPPGHPTRFTEAFF
. TRBJ1-5 TRBV27 many TGTGCCAGCAGTTTAAACGGGGTAGGACAGCCCCAGCATTTT CASSLNGVGQPQHF
. TRBJ1-6 TRBV6-6 few TGTGCCAGCAGTTACGCGATCCAGGGGAATTCACCCCTCCACTTT CASSYAIQGNSPLHF
. TRBJ1-3 TRBV13 . TGTGCCAGCAGCGTAGGACCGTACTCTGGAAACACCATATATTTT CASSVGPYSGNTIYF
. TRBJ2-7 TRBV3-1 many TGTGCCAGCACCCCGAATGGCGGAGTGCAGTACTTC CASTPNGGVQYF
. TRBJ1-1 TRBV11-2 many TGTGCCAGCAGCTTAGCCAACAACGAAGGTTTCTTT CASSLANNEGFF
. TRBJ1-5 TRBV3-1 many TGTGCCAGCAGCCAAGCCGGGTTGGGCCAGCCCCAGCATTTT CASSQAGLGQPQHF
. TRBJ2-3 TRBV6-5 . TGTGCCAGCACCCCCCCTCGGGAAAGCACAGATACGCAGTATTTT CASTPPRESTDTQYF
TRBD1 TRBJ1-1 TRBV12-3/TRBV12-4 . TGTGCCAGCAGACTAGACAGGGGGCGGATCATGAACACTGAAGCTTTCTTT CASRLDRGRIMNTEAFF
. TRBJ2-4 TRBV14 many TGTGCCAGCAGCCAGACACCTTACATTCAGTACTTC CASSQTPYIQYF
. TRBJ1-1 TRBV29-1 many TGCAGCGTTGGAGATTTTGGCACTGAAGCTTTCTTT CSVGDFGTEAFF
TRBD1 TRBJ2-3 TRBV6-2/TRBV6-3 . TGTGCCAGCAGTTACTCTGGGACAGACCTTACAGATACGCAGTATTTT CASSYSGTDLTDTQYF
. TRBJ1-2 TRBV20-1 many TGCAGTGCTAGGACTACCTACTATGGCTACACCTTC CSARTTYYGYTF
TRBD1 TRBJ1-2 TRBV29-1 many TGCAGCGTCTCCCGGGACAGGGGGCGCGATGGTGGCTACACCTTC CSVSRDRGRDGGYTF
. TRBJ1-2 TRBV4-3 many TGCGCCAGCAGCCAAGCTCCGGAACAGGGCGGCTGGGCCGGGAACTATGGCTACACCTTC CASSQAPEQGGWAGNYGYTF
. TRBJ1-2 TRBV7-8 . TGTGCCAGCAGCTTAGCGGGACTGCCCTATGGCTACACCTTC CASSLAGLPYGYTF
TRBD2 TRBJ2-5 TRBV7-2 few TGTGCCAGCAGCCCCCCCCGGGGACTAGCGCTCCCCGAGACCCAGTACTTC CASSPPRGLALPETQYF
. TRBJ2-7 TRBV28 many TGTGCCAGCAAGCCGCCCGACGGTTCCTACGAGCAGTACTTC CASKPPDGSYEQYF
. TRBJ1-1 TRBV21-1 many TGTGCCAGCAGCAAACACTCGACTCAAGGACAGGGAACTGAAGCTTTCTTT CASSKHSTQGQGTEAFF
. TRBJ1-1 TRBV12-5 many TGTGCTAGTGGTTTGCCAAGCCAAACGGGGTACACTGAAGCTTTCTTT CASGLPSQTGYTEAFF
. TRBJ1-2 TRBV5-6 many TGTGCCAGCAGCTTGGGGTACCGGACAGTGAGTAACTATGGCTACACCTTC CASSLGYRTVSNYGYTF
TRBD2 TRBJ2-5 TRBV6-5 . TGTGCCAGCAGTGACCGGCTGCGGGGGGGCCTCGAGACCCAGTACTTC CASSDRLRGGLETQYF
. TRBJ1-1 TRBV11-2 many TGTGCCAGCAGCTTAGATGGTTATGAGGGCAGGACTTTCTTT CASSLDGYEGRTFF
. TRBJ2-7 TRBV7-9 few TGTGCCAGCAGCCGACAATCTTTGGGGGGCTACGAGCAGTACTTC CASSRQSLGGYEQYF
. TRBJ2-3 TRBV6-5 . TGTGCCAGCAGTTACTCAGGTGGCGGGGCGGCAGATACGCAGTATTTT CASSYSGGGAADTQYF
. TRBJ1-6 TRBV4-3 many TGCGCCAGCAGCCAAGATCGGGGCCCTTCATATTCACCCCTCCACTTT CASSQDRGPSYSPLHF
. TRBJ1-1 TRBV4-3 many TGCGCCAGCAGCCAAGATAGCGGTTTGAACACTGAAGCTTTCTTT CASSQDSGLNTEAFF
. TRBJ2-7 TRBV10-3 many TGTGCCATCAGTGAGTCTGGCAAAGGGCGATCCTACGAGCAGTACTTC CAISESGKGRSYEQYF
. TRBJ1-5 TRBV18 many TGTGCCAGCGCCGGAACAGGGCGCAATCAGCCCCAGCATTTT CASAGTGRNQPQHF
. TRBJ2-3 TRBV6-2/TRBV6-3 many TGTGCCAGCAGTTCGGGGGACACACACACAGATACGCAGTATTTT CASSSGDTHTDTQYF
. TRBJ2-1 TRBV7-7 few TGTGCTAGCAGCGCCACCCCAAGCTCCTACAATGAGCAGTTCTTC CASSATPSSYNEQFF
TRBD1 TRBJ1-5 TRBV27 many TGTGCCAGCAGGCCATGGGGACAGGGAGGCAATCAGCCCCAGCATTTT CASRPWGQGGNQPQHF
. TRBJ1-3 TRBV12-3/TRBV12-4 many TGTGCCAGCACCCAGGGGTTCTCTGGAAACACCATATATTTT CASTQGFSGNTIYF
. TRBJ1-6 TRBV20-1 few TGCAGTGCTAGAGACGGATTTGAGGGTGCAGATTCACCCCTCCACTTT CSARDGFEGADSPLHF
. TRBJ2-7 TRBV11-2 many TGTGCCAGCAGCAACTGGGGGACCTACGAGCAGTACTTC CASSNWGTYEQYF
. TRBJ1-2 TRBV5-1 few TGCGCCAGCAGCCTGTCGGACATTCCCGCTCTCACCTTC CASSLSDIPALTF
. TRBJ1-1 TRBV18 few TGTGCCAGCTCACTAGAAATGCAGAACACTGAAGCTTTCTTT CASSLEMQNTEAFF
. TRBJ1-3 TRBV4-1 many TGCGCCAGCAGCCAAGATCCGGGCAGAAACTCTGGAAACACCATATATTTT CASSQDPGRNSGNTIYF
. TRBJ2-2 TRBV3-1 . TGTGCCAGCAGCCTGCGACTAGTAGTCCCCGGGGAGCTGTTTTTT CASSLRLVVPGELFF
. TRBJ2-6 TRBV4-2 . TGTGCCAGCAGCCAAGACGGACAGCTCTCTGGGGCCAACGTCCTGACTTTC CASSQDGQLSGANVLTF
TRBD2 TRBJ2-1 TRBV6-2/TRBV6-3 . TGTGCCAGCAGTTCCCGACTAGCGGGGGGGTACTCCTACAATGAGCAGTTCTTC CASSSRLAGGYSYNEQFF
. TRBJ1-6 TRBV5-1 many TGCGCCAGCAGCTTAAGTAGTCAGGGAGGAAATTCACCCCTCCACTTT CASSLSSQGGNSPLHF
. TRBJ2-2 TRBV4-3 . TGCGCCAGCAGCCAAGATACCCAGCGAACCATTAGGGCCGGGGAGCTGTTTTTT CASSQDTQRTIRAGELFF
. TRBJ1-3 TRBV4-2 once TGTGCCAGCAGCCAAGCTCCGATTTGGGATCTTGGAAACACCATATATTTT CASSQAPIWDLGNTIYF
. TRBJ2-2 TRBV5-1 few TGCGCCAGCAGCTCGGGGACAACCGCGAACACCGGGGAGCTGTTTTTT CASSSGTTANTGELFF
. TRBJ1-5 TRBV6-2/TRBV6-3 . TGTGCCAGCAGGTCGAACAGGCAGGGGTATCAGCCCCAGCATTTT CASRSNRQGYQPQHF
. TRBJ2-1 TRBV3-1 few TGTGCCAGCAGCCAAGCTGGTTTCTGGGGTTCCTACAATGAGCAGTTCTTC CASSQAGFWGSYNEQFF
TRBD2 TRBJ2-3 TRBV7-6 . TGTGCCAGCAGCTACCAGGAAGAAAGCGGGGGAGAAGATACGCAGTATTTT CASSYQEESGGEDTQYF
. TRBJ1-1 TRBV20-1 . TGCAGTGTCAGGACGTTCGCTGAAGCTTTCTTT CSVRTFAEAFF
TRBD2 TRBJ2-4 TRBV3-1 few TGTGCCAGCAGCCGGGGGACTAGCGGCCTCTTAAAAAACATTCAGTACTTC CASSRGTSGLLKNIQYF
TRBD2 TRBJ2-1 TRBV6-4 many TGTGCCAGCAGTGACGGGACTAGCGGGGGGCTCATCTTC CASSDGTSGGLIF